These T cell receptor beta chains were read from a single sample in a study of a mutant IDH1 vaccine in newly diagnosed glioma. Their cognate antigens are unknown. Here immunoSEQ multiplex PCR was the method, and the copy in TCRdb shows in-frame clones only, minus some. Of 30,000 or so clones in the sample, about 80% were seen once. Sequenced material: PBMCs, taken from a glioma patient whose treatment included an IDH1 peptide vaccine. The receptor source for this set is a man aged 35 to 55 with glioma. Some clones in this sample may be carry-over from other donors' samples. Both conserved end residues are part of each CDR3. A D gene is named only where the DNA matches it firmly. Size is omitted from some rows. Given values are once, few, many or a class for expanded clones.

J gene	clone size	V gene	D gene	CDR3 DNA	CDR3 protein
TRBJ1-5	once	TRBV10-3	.	TGTGCCATCAGTGATGGGCAGGGGTTCGTCCAGCCCCAGCATTTT	CAISDGQGFVQPQHF
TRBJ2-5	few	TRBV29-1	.	TGCAGCGTTCAGGGGACCCAAGAGACCCAGTACTTC	CSVQGTQETQYF
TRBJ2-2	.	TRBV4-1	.	TGCGCCAGCAGCCAAGGCTGGGGTCCTGACCGGGAGCTGTTTTTT	CASSQGWGPDRELFF
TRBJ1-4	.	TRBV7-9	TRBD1	TGTGCCAGCAGCCAACCGGGACAGTTCAATGAAAAACTGTTTTTT	CASSQPGQFNEKLFF
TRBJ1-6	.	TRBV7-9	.	TGTGCCAGCAGCTTAGCGTGGGAATCACCCCTCCACTTT	CASSLAWESPLHF
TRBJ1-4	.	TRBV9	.	TGTGCCAGCAGCGTAAGGGGCATGGATGAAAAACTGTTTTTT	CASSVRGMDEKLFF
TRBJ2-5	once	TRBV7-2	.	TGTGCCAGCAGCCCAAGTTCAGCCCAAGAGACCCAGTACTTC	CASSPSSAQETQYF
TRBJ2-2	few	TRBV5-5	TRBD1	TGTGCCAGCAGACCGGGACAGGGTATGACCGGGGAGCTGTTTTTT	CASRPGQGMTGELFF
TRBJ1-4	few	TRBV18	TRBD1	TGTGCCAGCTCACCACCGGACAGGCCGCATAATGAAAAACTGTTTTTT	CASSPPDRPHNEKLFF
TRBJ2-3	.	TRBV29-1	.	TGCAGCGTTGTCGACTCAGGGACAGATACGCAGTATTTT	CSVVDSGTDTQYF
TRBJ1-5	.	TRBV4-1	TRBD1	TGCGCCAGCAGCCAGTGGACAGGGGCCAATCAGCCCCAGCATTTT	CASSQWTGANQPQHF
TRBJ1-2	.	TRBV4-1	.	TGCGCCAGCAGCCAAGTTGGGGGGGACTATGGCTACACCTTC	CASSQVGGDYGYTF
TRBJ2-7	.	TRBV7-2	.	TGTGCCAGCAGCGGGAACTACGAGCAGTACTTC	CASSGNYEQYF
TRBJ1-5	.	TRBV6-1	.	TGTGCCAGCAGCGGAGGGATCAATCAGCCCCAGCATTTT	CASSGGINQPQHF
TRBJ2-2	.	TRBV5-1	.	TGCGCCAGCAGGCGGGGAGACTTCACCGGGGAGCTGTTTTTT	CASRRGDFTGELFF
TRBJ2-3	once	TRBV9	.	TGTGCCAGTGCCCCCCTACGGGGGGCTCGTGATACGCAGTATTTT	CASAPLRGARDTQYF
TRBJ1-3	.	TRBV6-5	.	TGTGCCAGCGGCGCGGGGGATGGTGGAAACACCATATATTTT	CASGAGDGGNTIYF
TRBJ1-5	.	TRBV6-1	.	TGTGCCAGCAATGAAGTACAGTATAGCAATCAGCCCCAGCATTTT	CASNEVQYSNQPQHF
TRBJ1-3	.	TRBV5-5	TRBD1	TGTGCCAGCAGCTGGACAGGGTCCAACTCTGGAAACACCATATATTTT	CASSWTGSNSGNTIYF
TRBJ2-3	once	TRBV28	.	TGTGCCAGCGGCGATCGGGTGGGCACAGATACGCAGTATTTT	CASGDRVGTDTQYF
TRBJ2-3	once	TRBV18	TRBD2	TGTGCCAGCTCGCAGACGACTAGCGGGGGCACAGATACGCAGTATTTT	CASSQTTSGGTDTQYF